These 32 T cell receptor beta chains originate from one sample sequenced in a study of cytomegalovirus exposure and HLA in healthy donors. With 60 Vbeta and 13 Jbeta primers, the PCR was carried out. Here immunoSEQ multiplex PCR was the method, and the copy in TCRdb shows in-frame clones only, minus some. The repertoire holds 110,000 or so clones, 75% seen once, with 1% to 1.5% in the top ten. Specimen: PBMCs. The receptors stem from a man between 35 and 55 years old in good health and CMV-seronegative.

The CDR3 DNA follows: TGTGCCAGCAGCGCCCGGGACAGGACAAAAGAGACCCAGTACTTC. Its protein is CASSARDRTKETQYF. V is TRBV9 and J is TRBJ2-5; 8 bases are shared with TRBD1. Looked up from germline, CDR1 is SGDLS and CDR2 is YYNGEE. This CDR3 comprises 15 residues. V lost 3 bases to trimming and J lost 3 bases; unmatched junction nucleotides: 7.

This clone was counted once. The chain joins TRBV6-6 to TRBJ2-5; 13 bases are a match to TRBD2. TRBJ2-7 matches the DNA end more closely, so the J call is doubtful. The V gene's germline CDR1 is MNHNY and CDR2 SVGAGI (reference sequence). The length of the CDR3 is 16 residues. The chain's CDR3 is CASSLGTSGMVPEQYF. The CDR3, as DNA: TGTGCCAGCAGCCTGGGGACTAGCGGGATGGTCCCCGAGCAGTACTTC.

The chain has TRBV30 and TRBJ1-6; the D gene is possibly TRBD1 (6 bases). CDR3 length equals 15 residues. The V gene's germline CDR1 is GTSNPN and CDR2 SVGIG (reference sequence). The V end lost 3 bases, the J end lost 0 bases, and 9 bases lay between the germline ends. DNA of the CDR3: TGTGCCTGGAGCGAAGGGGGCTCCTATAATTCACCCCTCCACTTT. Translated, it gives CAWSEGGSYNSPLHF.

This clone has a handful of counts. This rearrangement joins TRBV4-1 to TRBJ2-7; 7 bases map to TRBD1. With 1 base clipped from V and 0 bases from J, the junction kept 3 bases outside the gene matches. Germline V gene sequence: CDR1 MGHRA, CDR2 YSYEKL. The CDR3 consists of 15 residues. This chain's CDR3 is CASSQVKGASYEQYF. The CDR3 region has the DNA TGCGCCAGCAGCCAAGTGAAGGGGGCCTCCTACGAGCAGTACTTC.

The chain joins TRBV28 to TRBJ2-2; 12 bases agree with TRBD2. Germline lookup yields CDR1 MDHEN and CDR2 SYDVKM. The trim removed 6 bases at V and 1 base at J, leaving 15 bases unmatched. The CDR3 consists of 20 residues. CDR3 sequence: CASSSPPRLAGEKNTGELFF. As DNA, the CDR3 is TGTGCCAGCAGCTCCCCTCCCCGACTAGCGGGGGAGAAGAACACCGGGGAGCTGTTTTTT.

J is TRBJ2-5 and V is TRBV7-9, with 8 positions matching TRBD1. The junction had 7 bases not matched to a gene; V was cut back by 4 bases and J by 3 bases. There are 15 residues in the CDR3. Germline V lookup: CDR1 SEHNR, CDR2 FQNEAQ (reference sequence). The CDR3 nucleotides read TGTGCCAGCAGCTACGGACAGGGTCCTAAAGAGACCCAGTACTTC. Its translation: CASSYGQGPKETQYF.

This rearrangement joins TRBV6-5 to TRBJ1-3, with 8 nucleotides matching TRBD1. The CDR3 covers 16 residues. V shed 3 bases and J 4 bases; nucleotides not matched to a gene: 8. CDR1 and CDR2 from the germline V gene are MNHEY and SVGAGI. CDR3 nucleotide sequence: TGTGCCAGCAGTTATTCCGGACAGGGCTTCGGAAACACCATATATTTT. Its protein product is CASSYSGQGFGNTIYF.

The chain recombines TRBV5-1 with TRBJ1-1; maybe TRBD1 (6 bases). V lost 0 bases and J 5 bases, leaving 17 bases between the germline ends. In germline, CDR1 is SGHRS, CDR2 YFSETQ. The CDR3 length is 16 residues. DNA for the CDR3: TGCGCCAGCAGCTTGGCCGGTAGGGGGGGACGGACTGAAGCTTTCTTT. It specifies CASSLAGRGGRTEAFF.

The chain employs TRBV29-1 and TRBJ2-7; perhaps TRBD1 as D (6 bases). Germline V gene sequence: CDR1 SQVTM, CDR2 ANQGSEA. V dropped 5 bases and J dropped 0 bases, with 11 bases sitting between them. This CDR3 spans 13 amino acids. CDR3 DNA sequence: TGCAGCGTTCTGGGGACAAACTCCTACGAGCAGTACTTC. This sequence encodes CSVLGTNSYEQYF.

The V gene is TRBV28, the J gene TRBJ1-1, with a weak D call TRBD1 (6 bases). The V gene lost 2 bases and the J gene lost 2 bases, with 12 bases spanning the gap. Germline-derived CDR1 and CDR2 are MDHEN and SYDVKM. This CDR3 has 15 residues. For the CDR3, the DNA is TGTGCCAGCAGTTTAGGGGGGGCTGGAAACACTGAAGCTTTCTTT. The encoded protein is CASSLGGAGNTEAFF.

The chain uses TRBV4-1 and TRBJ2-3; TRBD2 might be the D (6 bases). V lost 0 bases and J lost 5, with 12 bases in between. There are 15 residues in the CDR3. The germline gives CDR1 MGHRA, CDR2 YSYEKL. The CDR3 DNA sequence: TGCGCCAGCAGCCAAGATTGGGGAGGCAGAGATACGCAGTATTTT. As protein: CASSQDWGGRDTQYF.

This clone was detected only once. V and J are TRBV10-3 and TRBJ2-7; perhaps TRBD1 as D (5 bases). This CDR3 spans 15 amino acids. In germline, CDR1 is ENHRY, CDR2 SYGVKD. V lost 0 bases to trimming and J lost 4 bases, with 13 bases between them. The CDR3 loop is CAISESGPPGYEQYF. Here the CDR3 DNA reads TGTGCCATCAGTGAGTCGGGGCCGCCGGGTTACGAGCAGTACTTC.

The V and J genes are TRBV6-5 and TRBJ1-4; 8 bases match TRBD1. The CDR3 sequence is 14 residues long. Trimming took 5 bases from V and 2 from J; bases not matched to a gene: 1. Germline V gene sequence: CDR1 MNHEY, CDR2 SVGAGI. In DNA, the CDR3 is TGTGCCAGCAGTCGACAGGGGACTAATGAAAAACTGTTTTTT. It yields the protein CASSRQGTNEKLFF.

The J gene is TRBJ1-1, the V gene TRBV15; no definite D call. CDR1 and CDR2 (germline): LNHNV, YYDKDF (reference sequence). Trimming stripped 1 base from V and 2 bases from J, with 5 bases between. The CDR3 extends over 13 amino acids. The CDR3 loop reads CATSRVTNTEAFF. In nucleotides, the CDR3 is TGTGCCACCAGCAGAGTTACAAACACTGAAGCTTTCTTT. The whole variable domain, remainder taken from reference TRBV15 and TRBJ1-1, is DAMVIQNPRYQVTQFGKPVTLSCSQTLNHNVMYWYQQKSSQAPKLLFHYYDKDFNNEADTPDNFQSRRPNTSFCFLDIRSPGLGDTAMYLCATSRVTNTEAFFGQGTRLTVV.

The CDR3 bases are TGCGCCAGCAGCTTGGCCGCAGGGGCTCCCTACAATGAGCAGTTCTTC. This translates into CASSLAAGAPYNEQFF. The V gene is TRBV5-1, the J gene TRBJ2-1; possible D gene TRBD1, 6 bases. Trimming removed 0 bases from V and 2 bases from J, with 12 bases in between. The CDR3 spans 16 residues. CDR1 and CDR2 (germline): SGHRS, YFSETQ.

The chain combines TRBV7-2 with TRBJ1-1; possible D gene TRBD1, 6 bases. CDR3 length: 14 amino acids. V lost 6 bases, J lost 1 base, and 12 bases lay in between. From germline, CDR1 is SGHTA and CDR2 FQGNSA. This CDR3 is CASRPGHSNTEAFF. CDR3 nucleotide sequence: TGTGCCAGCAGGCCGGGACACTCGAACACTGAAGCTTTCTTT.

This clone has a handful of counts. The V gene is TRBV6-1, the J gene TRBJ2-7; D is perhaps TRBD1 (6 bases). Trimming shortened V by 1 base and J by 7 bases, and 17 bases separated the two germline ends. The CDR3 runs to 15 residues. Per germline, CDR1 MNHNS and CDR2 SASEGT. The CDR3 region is CASSEGIRGTREQYF. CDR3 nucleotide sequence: TGTGCCAGCAGTGAAGGGATCAGGGGCACTCGTGAGCAGTACTTC.

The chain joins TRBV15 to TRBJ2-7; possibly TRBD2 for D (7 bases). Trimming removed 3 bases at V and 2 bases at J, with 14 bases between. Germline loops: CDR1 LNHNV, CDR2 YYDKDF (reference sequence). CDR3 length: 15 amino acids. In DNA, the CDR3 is TGTGCCACCAGCAGGCCGGGGGGCATTACCTACGAGCAGTACTTC. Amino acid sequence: CATSRPGGITYEQYF.

CDR3 sequence: CASSYRGGSPLHF. CDR3 coding DNA: TGCGCCAGCAGCTACAGGGGCGGTTCACCCCTCCACTTT. The V gene is TRBV5-1, the J gene TRBJ1-6; 7 bases are a match to TRBD1. The length of the CDR3 is 13 residues. Trimming removed 3 bases from V and 9 bases from J; junction bases left unmatched: 3. The germline gives CDR1 SGHRS, CDR2 YFSETQ.

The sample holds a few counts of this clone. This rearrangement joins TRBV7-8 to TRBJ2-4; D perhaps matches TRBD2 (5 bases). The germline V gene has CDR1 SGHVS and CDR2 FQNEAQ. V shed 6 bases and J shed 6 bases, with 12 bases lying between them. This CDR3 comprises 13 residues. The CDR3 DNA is TGTGCCAGCAGACCAGCGCTAGCAAACATTCAGTACTTC. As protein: CASRPALANIQYF.

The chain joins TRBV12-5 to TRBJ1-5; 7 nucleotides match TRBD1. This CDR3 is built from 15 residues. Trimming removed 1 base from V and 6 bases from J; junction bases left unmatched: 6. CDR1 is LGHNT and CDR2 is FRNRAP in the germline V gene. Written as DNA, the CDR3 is TGTGCTAGTGGTTTGGGCGACAGGGATCGTCAGCCCCAGCATTTT. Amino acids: CASGLGDRDRQPQHF.

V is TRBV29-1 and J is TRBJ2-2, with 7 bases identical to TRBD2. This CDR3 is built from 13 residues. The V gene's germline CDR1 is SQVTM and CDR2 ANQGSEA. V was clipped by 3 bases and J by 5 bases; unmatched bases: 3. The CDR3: CSVEWGGTGELFF. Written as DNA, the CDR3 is TGCAGCGTTGAGTGGGGGGGTACCGGGGAGCTGTTTTTT.

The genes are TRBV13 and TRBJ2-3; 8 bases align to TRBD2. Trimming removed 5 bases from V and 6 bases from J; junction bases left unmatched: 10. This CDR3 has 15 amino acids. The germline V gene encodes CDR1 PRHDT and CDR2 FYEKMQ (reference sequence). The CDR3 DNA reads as TGTGCCAGCAGCCCTGAACTAGCGGAGGGGGATACGCAGTATTTT. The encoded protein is CASSPELAEGDTQYF.

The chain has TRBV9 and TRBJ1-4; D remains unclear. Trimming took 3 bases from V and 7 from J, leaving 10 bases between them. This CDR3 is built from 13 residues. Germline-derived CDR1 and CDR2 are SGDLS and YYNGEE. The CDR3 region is CASSDGVVEKLFF. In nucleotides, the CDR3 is TGTGCCAGCAGCGACGGGGTTGTTGAAAAACTGTTTTTT. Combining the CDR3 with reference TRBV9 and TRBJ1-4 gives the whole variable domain DSGVTQTPKHLITATGQRVTLRCSPRSGDLSVYWYQQSLDQGLQFLIQYYNGEERAKGNILERFSAQQFPDLHSELNLSSLELGDSALYFCASSDGVVEKLFFGSGTQLSVL.

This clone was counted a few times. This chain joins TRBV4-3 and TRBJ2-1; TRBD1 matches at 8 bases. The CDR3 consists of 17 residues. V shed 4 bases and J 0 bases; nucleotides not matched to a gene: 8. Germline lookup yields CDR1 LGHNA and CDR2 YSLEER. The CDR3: CASSPQGDRSSYNEQFF. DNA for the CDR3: TGCGCCAGCAGCCCCCAGGGGGACAGGAGCTCCTACAATGAGCAGTTCTTC.

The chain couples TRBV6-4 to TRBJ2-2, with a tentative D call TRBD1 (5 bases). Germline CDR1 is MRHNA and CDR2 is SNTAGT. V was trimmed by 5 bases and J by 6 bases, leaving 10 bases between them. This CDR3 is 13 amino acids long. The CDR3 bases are TGTGCCAGCAGTAACCAGGGTTCCGGGGAGCTGTTTTTT. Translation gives CASSNQGSGELFF.

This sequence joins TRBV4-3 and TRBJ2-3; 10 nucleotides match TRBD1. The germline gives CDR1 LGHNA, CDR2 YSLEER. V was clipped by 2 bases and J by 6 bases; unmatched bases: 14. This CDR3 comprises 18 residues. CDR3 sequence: CASSQNPPGTGARDTQYF. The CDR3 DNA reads TGCGCCAGCAGCCAAAATCCCCCCGGGACAGGGGCCAGGGATACGCAGTATTTT.

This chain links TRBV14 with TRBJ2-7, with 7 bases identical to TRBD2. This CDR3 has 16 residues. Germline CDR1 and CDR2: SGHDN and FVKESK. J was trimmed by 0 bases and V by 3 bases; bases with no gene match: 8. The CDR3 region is CASSHPGGRYSYEQYF. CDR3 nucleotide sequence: TGTGCCAGCAGCCACCCGGGCGGGAGATACTCCTACGAGCAGTACTTC.

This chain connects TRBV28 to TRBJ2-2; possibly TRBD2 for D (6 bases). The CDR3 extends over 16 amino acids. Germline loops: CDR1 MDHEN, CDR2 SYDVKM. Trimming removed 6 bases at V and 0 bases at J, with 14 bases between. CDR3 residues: CASRGGDTSNTGELFF. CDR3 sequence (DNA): TGTGCCAGCAGGGGGGGTGACACCTCGAACACCGGGGAGCTGTTTTTT.

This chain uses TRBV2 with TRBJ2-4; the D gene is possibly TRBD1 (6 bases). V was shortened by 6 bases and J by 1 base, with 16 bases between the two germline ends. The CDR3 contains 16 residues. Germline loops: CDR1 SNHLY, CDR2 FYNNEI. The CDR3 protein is CASRPQGNVAKNIQYF. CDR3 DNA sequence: TGTGCCAGCAGGCCACAGGGAAACGTGGCCAAAAACATTCAGTACTTC.

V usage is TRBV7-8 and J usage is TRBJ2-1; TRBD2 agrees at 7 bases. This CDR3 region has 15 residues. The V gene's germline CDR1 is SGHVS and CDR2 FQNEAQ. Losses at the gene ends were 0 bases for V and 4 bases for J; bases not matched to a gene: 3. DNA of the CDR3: TGTGCCAGCAGCTTAGCCCCTAGCGGTTACAATGAGCAGTTCTTC. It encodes CASSLAPSGYNEQFF.

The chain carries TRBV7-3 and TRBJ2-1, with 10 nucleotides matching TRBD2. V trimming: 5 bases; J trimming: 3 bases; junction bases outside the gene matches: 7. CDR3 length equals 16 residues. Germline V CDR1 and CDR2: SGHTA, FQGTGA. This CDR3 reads CASSARSSGGYNEQFF. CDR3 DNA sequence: TGTGCCAGCAGCGCCCGATCTAGCGGGGGCTACAATGAGCAGTTCTTC.